This T cell receptor beta chain came from a study of T cells after yellow fever vaccination. 5'RACE template switching produced TCR cDNA carrying a universal primer site and UMIs. TCRdb processed the 5' RACE reads anew with MiXCR; each CDR3 protein has one entry. The table shows 150,000 to 200,000 distinct CDR3 sequences, with approximately 10% occurring only once. Of note for this clonotype: The antigen remains unidentified.

Notes on the study in general: Post-booster reappearance was seen for most primary-vaccination clones (roughly 96% CD4, around 91% CD8). The secondary response peaked faster, at day 5 versus 15, but was weaker.

J gave up 5 bases and V 1 base, and 4 bases lay outside the gene matches. Germline lookup yields CDR1 SEHNR and CDR2 FQNEAQ (reference sequence). This CDR3 spans 16 amino acids. Here the sequenced sample was CD8+ T cells sorted from PBMCs, taken 45 days after the yellow fever booster vaccination. The TCR sequence derives from a man younger than 35 who received the YFV17D yellow fever vaccine. The rearrangement uses TRBV7-9 and TRBJ1-5; 11 bases are shared with TRBD1. The CDR3 DNA sequence: TGTGCCAGCAGCTTAGTCGGACAGGGGGCCGATCAGCCCCAGCATTTT. It codes for CASSLVGQGADQPQHF.